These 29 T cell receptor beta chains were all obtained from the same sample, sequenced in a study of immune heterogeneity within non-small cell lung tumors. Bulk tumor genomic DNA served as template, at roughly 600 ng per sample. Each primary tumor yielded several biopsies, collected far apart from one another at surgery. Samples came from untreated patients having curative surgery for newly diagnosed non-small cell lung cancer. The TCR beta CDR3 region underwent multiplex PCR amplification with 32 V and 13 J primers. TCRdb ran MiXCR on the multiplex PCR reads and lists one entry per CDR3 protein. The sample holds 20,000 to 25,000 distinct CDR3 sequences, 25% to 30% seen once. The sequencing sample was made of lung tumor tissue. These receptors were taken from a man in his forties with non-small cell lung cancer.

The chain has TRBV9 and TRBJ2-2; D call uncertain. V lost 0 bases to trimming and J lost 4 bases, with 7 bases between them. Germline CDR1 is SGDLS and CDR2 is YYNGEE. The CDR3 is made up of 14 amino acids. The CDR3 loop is CASSVGLTTGELFF. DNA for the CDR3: TGTGCCAGCAGCGTAGGCCTCACCACCGGGGAGCTGTTTTTT.

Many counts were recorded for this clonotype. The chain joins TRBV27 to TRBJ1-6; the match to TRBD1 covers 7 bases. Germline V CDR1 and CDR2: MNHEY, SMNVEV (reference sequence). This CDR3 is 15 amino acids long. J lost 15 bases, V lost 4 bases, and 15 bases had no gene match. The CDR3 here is CASSSLGMEGARLHF. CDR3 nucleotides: TGTGCCAGCAGTTCTTTGGGGATGGAGGGGGCGCGCCTCCACTTT.

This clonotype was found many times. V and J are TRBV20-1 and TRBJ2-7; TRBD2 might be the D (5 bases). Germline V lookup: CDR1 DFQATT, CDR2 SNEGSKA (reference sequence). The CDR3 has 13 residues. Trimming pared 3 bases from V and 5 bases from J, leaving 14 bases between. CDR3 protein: CSASRGPLDEQYF. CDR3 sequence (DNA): TGCAGTGCTAGCCGGGGTCCATTGGACGAGCAGTACTTC.

The CDR3 loop is CASSLTGLTEAFF. The CDR3 coding sequence is TGTGCCAGCAGCTTAACAGGGCTCACTGAAGCTTTCTTT. This chain uses TRBV7-2 with TRBJ1-1; perhaps TRBD1 as D (6 bases). V lost 2 bases to trimming and J lost 4 bases, with 8 bases between them. The CDR3 has 13 residues. Germline assignment: CDR1 SGHTA and CDR2 FQGNSA.

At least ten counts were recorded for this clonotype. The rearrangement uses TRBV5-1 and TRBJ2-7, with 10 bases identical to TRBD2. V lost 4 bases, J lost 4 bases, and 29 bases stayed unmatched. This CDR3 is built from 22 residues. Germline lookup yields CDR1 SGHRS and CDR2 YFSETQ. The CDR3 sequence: CASSTQPPVGSGRQLFGYEQYF. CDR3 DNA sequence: TGCGCCAGCAGCACGCAACCCCCTGTTGGTAGCGGGAGGCAGCTATTTGGGTACGAGCAGTACTTC.

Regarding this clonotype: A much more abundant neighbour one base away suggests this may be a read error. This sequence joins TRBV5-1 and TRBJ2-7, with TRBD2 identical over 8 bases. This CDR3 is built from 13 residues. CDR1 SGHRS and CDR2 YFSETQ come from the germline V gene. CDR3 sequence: CDSGGHDGYEQYF. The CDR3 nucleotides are TGCGACAGCGGGGGACACGATGGATACGAGCAGTACTTC.

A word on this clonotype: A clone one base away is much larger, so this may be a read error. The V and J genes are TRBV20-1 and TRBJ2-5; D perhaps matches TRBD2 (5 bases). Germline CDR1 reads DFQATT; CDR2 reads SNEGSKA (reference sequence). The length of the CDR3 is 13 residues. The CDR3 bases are TGCAGTGCTCGCGGGCTTGATGAAGATACCCAGTACTTC. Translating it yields CSARGLDEDTQYF.

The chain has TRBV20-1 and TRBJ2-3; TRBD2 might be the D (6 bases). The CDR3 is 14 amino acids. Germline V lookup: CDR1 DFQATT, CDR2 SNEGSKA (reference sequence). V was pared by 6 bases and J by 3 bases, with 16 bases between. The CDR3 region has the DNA TGCAGTGCCCCCGCTAGCGTTAGGACAGATACGCAGTATTTT. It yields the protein CSAPASVRTDTQYF.

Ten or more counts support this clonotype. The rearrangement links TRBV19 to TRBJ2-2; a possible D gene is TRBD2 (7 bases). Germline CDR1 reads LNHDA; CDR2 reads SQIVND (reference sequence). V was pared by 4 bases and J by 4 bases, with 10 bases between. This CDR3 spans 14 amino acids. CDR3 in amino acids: CASSSRGGTGELFF. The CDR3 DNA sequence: TGTGCCAGTAGTAGTAGGGGGGGCACCGGGGAGCTGTTTTTT. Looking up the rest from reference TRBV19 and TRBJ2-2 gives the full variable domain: DGGITQSPKYLFRKEGQNVTLSCEQNLNHDAMYWYRQDPGQGLRLIYYSQIVNDFQKGDIAEGYSVSREKKESFPLTVTSAQKNPTAFYLCASSSRGGTGELFFGEGSRLTVL.

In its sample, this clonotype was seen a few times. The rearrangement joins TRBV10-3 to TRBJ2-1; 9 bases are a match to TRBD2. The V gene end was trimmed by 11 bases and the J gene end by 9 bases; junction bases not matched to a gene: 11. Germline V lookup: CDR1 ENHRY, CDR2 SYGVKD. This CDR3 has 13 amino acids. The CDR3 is CAPPQREVREQFF. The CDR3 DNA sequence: TGTGCCCCCCCCCAGCGGGAGGTACGTGAGCAGTTCTTC.

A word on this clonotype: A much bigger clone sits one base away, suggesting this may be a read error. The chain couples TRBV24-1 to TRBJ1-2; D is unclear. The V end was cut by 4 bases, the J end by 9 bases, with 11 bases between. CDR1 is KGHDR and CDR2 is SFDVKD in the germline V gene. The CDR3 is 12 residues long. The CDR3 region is CATSEQDSCYTF. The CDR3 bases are TGTGCCACCAGTGAGCAGGATTCTTGCTACACCTTC.

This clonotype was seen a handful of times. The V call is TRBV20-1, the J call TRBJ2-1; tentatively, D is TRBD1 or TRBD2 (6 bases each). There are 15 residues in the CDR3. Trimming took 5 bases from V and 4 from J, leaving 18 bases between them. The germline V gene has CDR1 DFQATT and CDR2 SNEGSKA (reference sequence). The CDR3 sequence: CSAGGYREFYNEQFF. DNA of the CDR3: TGCAGTGCTGGAGGGTACAGGGAGTTTTACAATGAGCAGTTCTTC.

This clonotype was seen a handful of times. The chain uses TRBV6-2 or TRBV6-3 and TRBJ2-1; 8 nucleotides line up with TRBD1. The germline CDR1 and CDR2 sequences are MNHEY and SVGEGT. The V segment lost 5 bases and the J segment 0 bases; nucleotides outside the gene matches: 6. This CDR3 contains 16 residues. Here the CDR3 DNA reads TGTGCCAGCAGTCGTTCCGGGACAGGCTCCTACAATGAGCAGTTCTTC. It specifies CASSRSGTGSYNEQFF.

The CDR3 sequence is CASSFGGGLNEQYF. For the CDR3, the DNA is TGTGCCAGCAGCTTTGGGGGAGGGCTCAACGAGCAGTACTTC. This chain links TRBV5-5 with TRBJ2-7, with TRBD2 matching over 7 bases. V shed 2 bases and J 5 bases; nucleotides not matched to a gene: 7. The CDR3 length is 14 residues. In germline, CDR1 is SGHKS, CDR2 YYEKEE (reference sequence).

The CDR3 bases are TGCAGTGCGTCCACTCCCGGGACAGGGGGATGGGAGCAGTACTTC. It specifies CSASTPGTGGWEQYF. The chain recombines TRBV20-1 with TRBJ2-7, with 11 bases fitting TRBD1. CDR3 length: 15 residues. Losses at the gene ends were 6 bases for V and 7 bases for J; bases not matched to a gene: 14. Germline V gene lookup returns CDR1 DFQATT and CDR2 SNEGSKA (reference sequence).

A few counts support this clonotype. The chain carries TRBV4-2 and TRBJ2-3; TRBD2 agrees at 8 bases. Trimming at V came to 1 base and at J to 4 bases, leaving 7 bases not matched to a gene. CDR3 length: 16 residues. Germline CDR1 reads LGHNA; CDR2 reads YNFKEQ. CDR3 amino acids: CASSQAIQRESDTQYF. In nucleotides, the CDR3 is TGTGCCAGCAGCCAAGCGATCCAGCGGGAGTCAGATACGCAGTATTTT.

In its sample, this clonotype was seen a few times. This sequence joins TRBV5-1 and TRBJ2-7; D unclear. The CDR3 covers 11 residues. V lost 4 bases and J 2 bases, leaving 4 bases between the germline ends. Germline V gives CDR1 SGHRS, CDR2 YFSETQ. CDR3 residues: CASSETYEQYF. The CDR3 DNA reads TGCGCCAGCAGCGAGACCTACGAGCAGTACTTC.

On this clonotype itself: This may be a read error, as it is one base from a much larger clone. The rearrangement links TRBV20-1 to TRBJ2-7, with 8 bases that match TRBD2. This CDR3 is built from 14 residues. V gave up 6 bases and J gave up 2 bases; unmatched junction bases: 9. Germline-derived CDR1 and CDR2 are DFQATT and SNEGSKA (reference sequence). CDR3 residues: CSARSGSMAYEQYF. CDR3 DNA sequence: TGCAGTGCGAGAAGCGGGAGTATGGCCTACGAGCAGTACTTC.

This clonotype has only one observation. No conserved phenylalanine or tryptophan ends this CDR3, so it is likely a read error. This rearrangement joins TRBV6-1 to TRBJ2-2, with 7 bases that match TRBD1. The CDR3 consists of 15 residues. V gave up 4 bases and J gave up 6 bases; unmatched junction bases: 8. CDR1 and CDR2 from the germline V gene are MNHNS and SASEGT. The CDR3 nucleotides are TGTGCCAGCAGTGCCTTGACAGGGTATCCCGGGGAGCTGTTTTCT. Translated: CASSALTGYPGELFS.

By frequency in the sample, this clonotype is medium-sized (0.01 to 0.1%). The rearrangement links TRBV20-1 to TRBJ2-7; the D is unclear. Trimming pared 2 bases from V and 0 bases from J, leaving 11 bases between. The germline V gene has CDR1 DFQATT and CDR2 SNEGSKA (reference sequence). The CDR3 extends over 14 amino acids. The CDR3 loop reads CSARNDASSYEQYF. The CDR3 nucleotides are TGCAGTGCTAGAAACGATGCTAGCTCCTACGAGCAGTACTTC.

CDR3 in amino acids: CASSVEETGAYEQYF. CDR3 in DNA: TGTGCCAGCAGCGTAGAAGAGACAGGGGCGTACGAGCAGTACTTC. The V gene is TRBV9, the J gene TRBJ2-7, with 8 bases lining up with TRBD1. Germline CDR1 SGDLS, CDR2 YYNGEE. V was pared by 0 bases and J by 4 bases, with 6 bases of the junction left unmatched. There are 15 residues in the CDR3.

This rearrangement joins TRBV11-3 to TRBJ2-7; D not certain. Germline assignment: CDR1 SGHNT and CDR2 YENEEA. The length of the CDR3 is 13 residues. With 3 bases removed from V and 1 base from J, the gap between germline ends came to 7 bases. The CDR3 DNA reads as TGTGCCAGCAGCTTTGGATGGTCCTACGAGCAGTACTTC. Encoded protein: CASSFGWSYEQYF.

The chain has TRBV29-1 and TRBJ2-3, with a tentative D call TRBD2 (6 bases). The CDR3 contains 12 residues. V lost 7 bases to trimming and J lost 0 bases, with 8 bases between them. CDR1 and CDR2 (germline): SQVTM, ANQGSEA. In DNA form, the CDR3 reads TGCAGCGGGGCGGGGAGCACAGATACGCAGTATTTT. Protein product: CSGAGSTDTQYF.

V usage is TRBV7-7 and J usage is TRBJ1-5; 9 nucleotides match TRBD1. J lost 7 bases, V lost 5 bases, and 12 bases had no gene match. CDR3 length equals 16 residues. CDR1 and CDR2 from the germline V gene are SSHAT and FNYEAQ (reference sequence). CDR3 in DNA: TGTGCCAGCAGCCGTATCCGGGACAGGGAAGGACAGCCCCAGCATTTT. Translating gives CASSRIRDREGQPQHF.

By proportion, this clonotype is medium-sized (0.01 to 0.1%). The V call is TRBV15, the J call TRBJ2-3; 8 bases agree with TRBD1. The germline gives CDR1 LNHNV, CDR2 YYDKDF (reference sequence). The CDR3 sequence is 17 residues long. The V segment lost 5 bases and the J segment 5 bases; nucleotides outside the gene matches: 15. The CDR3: CATSVSPGQGRVDTQYF. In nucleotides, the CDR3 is TGTGCCACCAGCGTAAGCCCTGGACAGGGACGGGTAGATACGCAGTATTTT. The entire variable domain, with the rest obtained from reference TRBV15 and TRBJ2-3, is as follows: DAMVIQNPRYQVTQFGKPVTLSCSQTLNHNVMYWYQQKSSQAPKLLFHYYDKDFNNEADTPDNFQSRRPNTSFCFLDIRSPGLGDTAMYLCATSVSPGQGRVDTQYFGPGTRLTVL.

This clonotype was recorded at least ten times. The CDR3 loop is CASRDDGYNEQFF. The CDR3 bases are TGCGCCAGCAGAGATGACGGATACAATGAGCAGTTCTTC. The chain couples TRBV5-1 to TRBJ2-1; unclear D gene. The CDR3 totals 13 residues. The V end lost 5 bases, the J end lost 4 bases, and 10 bases lay between the germline ends. The germline CDR1 and CDR2 sequences are SGHRS and YFSETQ.

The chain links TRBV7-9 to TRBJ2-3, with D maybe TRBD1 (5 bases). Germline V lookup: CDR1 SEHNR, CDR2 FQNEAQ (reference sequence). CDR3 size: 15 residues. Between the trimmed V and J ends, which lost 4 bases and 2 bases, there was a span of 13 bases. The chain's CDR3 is CASSSLDTYTDTQYF. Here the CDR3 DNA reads TGTGCCAGCAGCTCTCTGGACACTTACACAGATACGCAGTATTTT.

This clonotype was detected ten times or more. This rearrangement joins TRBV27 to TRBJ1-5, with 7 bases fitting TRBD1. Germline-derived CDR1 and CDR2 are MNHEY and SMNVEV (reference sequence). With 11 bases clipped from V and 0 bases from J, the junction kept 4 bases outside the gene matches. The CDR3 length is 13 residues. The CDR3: CASGTDSNQPQHF. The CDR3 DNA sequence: TGTGCCTCCGGGACAGATAGCAATCAGCCCCAGCATTTT.

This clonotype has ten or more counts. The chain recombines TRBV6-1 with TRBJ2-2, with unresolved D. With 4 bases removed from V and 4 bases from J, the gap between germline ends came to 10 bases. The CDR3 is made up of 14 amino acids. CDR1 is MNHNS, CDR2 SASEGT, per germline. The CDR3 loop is CASSAQPLTGELFF. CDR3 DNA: TGTGCCAGCAGTGCTCAGCCCCTCACCGGGGAGCTGTTTTTT.